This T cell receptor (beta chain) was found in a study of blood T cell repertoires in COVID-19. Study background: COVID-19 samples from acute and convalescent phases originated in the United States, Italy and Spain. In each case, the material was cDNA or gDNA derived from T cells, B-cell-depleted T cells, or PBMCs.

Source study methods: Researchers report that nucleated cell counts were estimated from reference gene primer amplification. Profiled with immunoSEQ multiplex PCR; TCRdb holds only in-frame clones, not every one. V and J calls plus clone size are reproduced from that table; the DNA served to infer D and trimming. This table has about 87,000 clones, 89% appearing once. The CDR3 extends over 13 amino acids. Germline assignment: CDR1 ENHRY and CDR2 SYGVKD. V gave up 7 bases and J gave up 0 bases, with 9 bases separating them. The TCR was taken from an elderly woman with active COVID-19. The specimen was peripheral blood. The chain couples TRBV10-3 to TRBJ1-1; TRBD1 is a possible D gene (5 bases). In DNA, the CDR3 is TGTGCCATCAAAGGGGCCATGAACACTGAAGCTTTCTTT. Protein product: CAIKGAMNTEAFF.